This T cell receptor beta chain is drawn from a study of OX40 agonist ivuxolimab in advanced cancers. Looking at the study overall: Ivuxolimab is an agonistic anti-OX40 (CD134) antibody, and patients were treated with it. It was permissible to have had prior anti-PD-1, anti-PD-L1 or anti-CTLA-4 therapy, and 40% had some. General study results and limits: Some nonresponders additionally presented with little normalized T-cell clonal expansion.

Turning to this clone: Its target is not known.

Sequenced by immunoSEQ multiplex PCR; TCRdb stores in-frame clones only, minus some. The sample includes some 43,000 clones, just under 95% of them seen just once. The V gene's germline CDR1 is SEHNR and CDR2 FQNEAQ (reference sequence). The CDR3 loop spans 14 amino acids. After removal of 5 bases from V and 4 bases from J, the junction contained 7 bases not matched to a gene. The sequences come from CD4+ or CD8+ T cells sorted from blood, collected in a trial of the OX40 agonist ivuxolimab. This receptor was obtained from an adult with an advanced solid tumor such as melanoma, head and neck, liver or kidney cancer. The chain is built from TRBV7-9 and TRBJ1-2; 7 bases are a match to TRBD1. CDR3 loop: CASSTGTEVYGYTF. DNA of the CDR3: TGTGCCAGCAGCACCGGGACAGAAGTCTATGGCTACACCTTC.